The TCR beta chain under discussion was sequenced for a study of blood T cell repertoires in COVID-19. About the research overall: Italy, Spain and the United States were the sources of the convalescent and acute COVID-19 samples.

From germline, CDR1 is MDHEN and CDR2 SYDVKM. Trimming took off 6 bases at V and 0 bases at J, with 12 bases between the two ends. This CDR3 has 14 amino acids. The repertoire was sequenced with immunoSEQ multiplex PCR; TCRdb's copy has only in-frame clones and lacks some. This sample has fewer than 350,000 clones, with roughly 85% found just once. Living in about 25 US areas, the participants were between roughly 18 and 90 years of age. In assigning cohorts, the study relied on participant-reported clinical history. Contact with a PCR-confirmed or clinician-diagnosed COVID-19 case occurred within 2 weeks of entry.

The origin of this receptor is a woman aged 25 to 39 who had been exposed to COVID-19. The specimen was PBMCs or T cells enriched from blood (not recorded which). The rearrangement links TRBV28 to TRBJ2-7; perhaps TRBD2 as D (6 bases). The CDR3 loop is CASSPGGASYEQYF. CDR3 DNA sequence: TGTGCCAGCAGCCCCGGCGGGGCCTCCTACGAGCAGTACTTC.